This T cell receptor beta chain was profiled in a study of technical replicates of blood from a handful of donors (dated by TCRdb to about 2017). Concerning this clone itself: Its binding antigen is unknown. Per-nucleotide qualities are absent, and no much larger clonotype sits a single base away.

The library was obtained by the immunoSEQ multiplex PCR assay. Imported from immuneACCESS, the table was reduced by TCRdb to in-frame sequences with V and J called. These copies leave out some clones; in studies compared against another copy, an unresolved V gene accounts for under half, and the cause of the remainder is not known. Counted in this sample were about 75,000 clones; around nine tenths of them appeared once. The ten largest clonotypes hold approximately 0.39% of the sample. The CDR3 has 17 amino acids, counting the end cysteine and phenylalanine. Only the CDR3 DNA stays, 51 bases, in frame from base 1. CDR1 and CDR2 are read off the germline V gene as SGHTS and YDEGEE. Between the V and J ends, shortened by 0 bases and 6 bases respectively, the junction contains 21 bases.

The clonotype was recovered from a human donor in good health. The sample was T cells isolated from PBMCs. The chain is made from TRBV5-8 and TRBJ1-1; TRBD1 is possibly the D segment (5 matching bases). The DNA is as follows: TGTGCCAGCAGCTTGGAACGGCAGGGTTTTTTTATCCCTGAAGCTTTCTTT. This gives the protein CASSLERQGFFIPEAFF.